Presented here are 27 T cell receptor beta chains from one specimen sequenced in a study of blood T cell repertoires in COVID-19 (TCRdb year 2020). Library preparation was by the immunoSEQ multiplex PCR assay. The source is immuneACCESS, and TCRdb retained only in-frame sequences with V and J called. Part of the clones is not carried over; for the studies checked, unresolved V genes explain less than half of this, and the remainder is unexplained. The sample profile shows 9,000 to 15,000 clones; less than 85% of them were found once. 21% of the sample is held by the ten biggest clonotypes. The sequencing sample was made of peripheral blood. These receptors were obtained from a human donor in a cohort sampled during active COVID-19.

This clone was counted a single time. The chain uses TRBV5-1 and TRBJ2-5, with TRBD2 as a possible D gene (6 bases). The V end lost 4 bases, the J end lost 5 bases, and 12 bases lay between the germline ends. CDR3 length: 13 residues. Germline values: CDR1 SGHRS, CDR2 YFSETQ. In DNA, the CDR3 is TGCGCCAGCAGCCGGACTATCATTGAGACCCAGTACTTC. This translates into CASSRTIIETQYF.

The V and J genes are TRBV18 and TRBJ1-2; the D gene is possibly TRBD1 (5 bases). The CDR3 is made up of 16 amino acids. V dropped 4 bases and J dropped 4 bases, with 19 bases sitting between them. Germline CDR1 and CDR2: KGHSH and LQKENI. The chain's CDR3 is CASSQGHGGASYGYTF. The CDR3 DNA reads as TGTGCCAGCTCACAGGGGCACGGGGGAGCGAGCTATGGCTACACCTTC.

About this clone itself: At the DNA level, this CDR3 is encoded by other sequences in the same sample as well. The chain is built from TRBV7-2 and TRBJ2-5; D not certain. Trimming pared 1 base from V and 1 base from J, leaving 7 bases between. Germline V gene sequence: CDR1 SGHTA, CDR2 FQGNSA. The CDR3 covers 14 residues. The CDR3: CASSLVAPQETQYF. CDR3 in DNA: TGTGCCAGCAGCTTAGTGGCTCCCCAAGAGACCCAGTACTTC.

The J gene is TRBJ2-7, the V gene TRBV19; weak D call: TRBD2 (6 bases). This CDR3 is 14 amino acids long. Trimming took off 3 bases at V and 4 bases at J, with 13 bases between the two ends. Germline values: CDR1 LNHDA, CDR2 SQIVND (reference sequence). The CDR3 sequence is CASSIGGDLYEQYF. The DNA for the CDR3 is TGTGCCAGTAGTATCGGGGGAGACCTATACGAGCAGTACTTC.

The rearrangement links TRBV6-5 to TRBJ1-2; TRBD1 aligns across 11 bases. CDR1 and CDR2 from the germline V gene are MNHEY and SVGAGI. CDR3 length equals 15 residues. V lost 6 bases to trimming and J lost 2 bases; unmatched junction nucleotides: 5. The CDR3 here is CASRRTGGRNYGYTF. The CDR3 DNA is TGTGCCAGCAGACGGACAGGGGGCAGAAACTATGGCTACACCTTC.

The chain links TRBV7-2 to TRBJ2-7; 10 nucleotides align to TRBD2. The junction had 5 bases not matched to a gene; V was cut back by 3 bases and J by 3 bases. The V gene's germline CDR1 is SGHTA and CDR2 FQGNSA. The CDR3 is 15 amino acids. CDR3 loop: CASSFSSGGLYEQYF. CDR3 nucleotides: TGTGCCAGCAGCTTTTCTAGCGGGGGACTCTACGAGCAGTACTTC.

The chain links TRBV7-6 to TRBJ2-1; the D is unclear. There are 15 residues in the CDR3. Per germline, CDR1 SGHVS and CDR2 FNYEAQ. With 3 bases removed from V and 0 bases from J, the gap between germline ends came to 9 bases. CDR3 nucleotides: TGTGCCAGCAGCTTTCTCACGAGCTCCTACAATGAGCAGTTCTTC. Amino acid sequence: CASSFLTSSYNEQFF.

The chain carries TRBV29-1 and TRBJ2-1, with 9 positions matching TRBD1. Germline-derived CDR1 and CDR2 are SQVTM and ANQGSEA. Losses at the gene ends were 3 bases for V and 6 bases for J; bases not matched to a gene: 6. There are 14 residues in the CDR3. The CDR3 nucleotides are TGCAGCGTTGATAATCCGACAGGGGGCAATGAGCAGTTCTTC. It is translated as CSVDNPTGGNEQFF.

The chain has TRBV28 and TRBJ1-6; 10 bases line up with TRBD1. CDR1 and CDR2 from the germline V gene are MDHEN and SYDVKM. After removal of 11 bases from V and 7 bases from J, the junction contained 8 bases not matched to a gene. The length of the CDR3 is 14 residues. The CDR3 nucleotides read TGTGCCTGCTCGACAGGGGGCGGGAATTCACCCCTCCACTTT. It encodes CACSTGGGNSPLHF.

The chain carries TRBV6-5 and TRBJ1-1; no definite D call. The ends were cut back, 7 bases at V and 1 base at J, with 13 bases in the middle. Germline V lookup: CDR1 MNHEY, CDR2 SVGAGI. CDR3 length equals 14 residues. The DNA for the CDR3 is TGTGCCAGCACCAGGACTTACGGGAACACTGAAGCTTTCTTT. It translates to CASTRTYGNTEAFF.

The rearrangement joins TRBV5-1 to TRBJ2-5; the match to TRBD1 covers 7 bases. The germline V gene has CDR1 SGHRS and CDR2 YFSETQ. Trimming took 4 bases from V and 3 from J; bases not matched to a gene: 6. There are 14 residues in the CDR3. The CDR3 here is CASSLIDREETQYF. In nucleotides, the CDR3 is TGCGCCAGCAGCCTGATCGACAGGGAAGAGACCCAGTACTTC.

The chain is built from TRBV7-2 and TRBJ1-2; the match to TRBD1 covers 7 bases. Germline values: CDR1 SGHTA, CDR2 FQGNSA. This CDR3 region has 14 residues. V lost 5 bases to trimming and J lost 5 bases; unmatched junction nucleotides: 8. CDR3 sequence: CASSKDRAGYGYTF. The CDR3, as DNA: TGTGCCAGCAGCAAAGACAGGGCGGGATATGGCTACACCTTC.

The chain links TRBV6-2 or TRBV6-3 to TRBJ1-2; D uncertain. The CDR3 is 14 amino acids. CDR1 and CDR2 from the germline V gene are MNHEY and SVGEGT. Trimming stripped 2 bases from V and 8 bases from J, with 15 bases between. The CDR3 nucleotides are TGTGCCAGCAGTTACGTGGCGGCCAGAGAGGGCTACACCTTC. This sequence encodes CASSYVAAREGYTF.

The chain links TRBV9 to TRBJ2-6; tentative D call: TRBD1 (5 bases). V lost 3 bases to trimming and J lost 0 bases, with 10 bases between them. CDR3 length: 16 residues. Germline CDR1 and CDR2: SGDLS and YYNGEE. The CDR3: CASSAQVTSGANVLTF. The CDR3 DNA is TGTGCCAGCAGCGCACAGGTTACCTCTGGGGCCAACGTCCTGACTTTC.

This sequence joins TRBV30 and TRBJ2-5; possibly TRBD1 for D (5 bases). Germline V CDR1 and CDR2: GTSNPN, SVGIG (reference sequence). This CDR3 region has 11 residues. V lost 3 bases, J lost 5 bases, and 7 bases lay in between. This CDR3 is CAWSRVETQYF. The CDR3 bases are TGTGCCTGGAGCAGGGTGGAGACCCAGTACTTC.

The chain employs TRBV19 and TRBJ2-1; 11 bases line up with TRBD1. V dropped 6 bases and J dropped 0; count of bases not matched to a gene: 10. Germline CDR1 reads LNHDA; CDR2 reads SQIVND (reference sequence). The CDR3 consists of 18 residues. CDR3 sequence (DNA): TGTGCCAGTAGCCGAACGGACAGGGGGCTACGCTCCTACAATGAGCAGTTCTTC. Its translation: CASSRTDRGLRSYNEQFF.

The J gene is TRBJ2-1, the V gene TRBV5-1; 9 bases align to TRBD1. The CDR3 extends over 13 amino acids. V shed 10 bases, J shed 9 bases, and the junction held 11 bases outside the gene matches. Germline CDR1 is SGHRS and CDR2 is YFSETQ. CDR3 nucleotide sequence: TGCGCCGGCCGGGACAGGGAGATGGGTGAGCAGTTCTTC. The encoded protein is CAGRDREMGEQFF.

V usage is TRBV5-6 and J usage is TRBJ1-1, with no clear D. Trimming took off 2 bases at V and 0 bases at J, with 8 bases between the two ends. The CDR3 totals 14 residues. The germline V gene encodes CDR1 SGHDT and CDR2 YYEEEE. CDR3 in DNA: TGTGCCAGCAGCTTCGGCAGGTTGAACACTGAAGCTTTCTTT. It translates to CASSFGRLNTEAFF.

There are a few counts of this clone. The V gene is TRBV7-8, the J gene TRBJ1-5; no definite D call. Germline CDR1 is SGHVS and CDR2 is FQNEAQ. This CDR3 region has 16 residues. Trimming left V 3 bases short and J 0 bases short, with 12 bases between. This chain's CDR3 is CASSFGRGISNQPQHF. In DNA form, the CDR3 reads TGTGCCAGCAGCTTCGGACGGGGAATTAGCAATCAGCCCCAGCATTTT.

The CDR3 loop reads CASSGDTREAFF. The CDR3 DNA is TGTGCCAGCAGCGGGGACACGCGAGAAGCTTTCTTT. The chain is built from TRBV12-3 or TRBV12-4 and TRBJ1-1, with D perhaps matching TRBD1 (6 bases). The CDR3 extends over 12 amino acids. Trimming shortened V by 6 bases and J by 8 bases, and 13 bases separated the two germline ends.

This clone appeared once. This CDR3 is CASSDARGTTDTQYF. For the CDR3, the DNA is TGTGCCAGCAGCGACGCCAGGGGAACCACAGATACGCAGTATTTT. The genes are TRBV7-2 and TRBJ2-3, with D maybe TRBD1 (6 bases). Trimming removed 5 bases at V and 2 bases at J, with 14 bases between. Germline assignment: CDR1 SGHTA and CDR2 FQGNSA. This CDR3 comprises 15 residues.

This clone was counted once. The genes are TRBV29-1 and TRBJ2-7; TRBD1 is a possible D gene (6 bases). Germline V gene data show CDR1 as SQVTM and CDR2 as ANQGSEA. The CDR3 covers 12 residues. Between the trimmed V and J ends, which lost 2 bases and 3 bases, there was a span of 8 bases. The DNA for the CDR3 is TGCAGCGTTGAAACGACAGGCTACGAGCAGTACTTC. It codes for CSVETTGYEQYF.

The V call is TRBV19, the J call TRBJ1-5, with a tentative D call TRBD1 (5 bases). CDR1 is LNHDA, CDR2 SQIVND, per germline (reference sequence). Between the trimmed V and J ends, which lost 3 bases and 4 bases, there was a span of 13 bases. The CDR3 covers 15 residues. The CDR3 DNA is TGTGCCAGTAGTATTATCTGGCGGACAAATCAGCCCCAGCATTTT. Its protein product is CASSIIWRTNQPQHF.

In this sample, this clone turned up once. The chain is built from TRBV30 and TRBJ1-6; D remains unclear. Looked up from germline, CDR1 is GTSNPN and CDR2 is SVGIG (reference sequence). The CDR3 contains 16 residues. Trimming cost V 1 base and J 4 bases, with 14 bases left between them. The CDR3 protein is CAWSGLSVRYNSPLHF. The CDR3 DNA reads TGTGCCTGGAGTGGATTGTCTGTACGGTATAATTCACCCCTCCACTTT.

The chain uses TRBV5-4 and TRBJ2-2, with TRBD1 as a possible D gene (5 bases). V was trimmed by 2 bases and J by 0 bases, leaving 8 bases between them. Per germline, CDR1 SGHNT and CDR2 YYREEE (reference sequence). The CDR3 covers 15 residues. CDR3 DNA: TGTGCCAGCAGCTTAGGGGAAGCGAACACCGGGGAGCTGTTTTTT. Protein product: CASSLGEANTGELFF.

In this sample, this clone turned up once. The J gene is TRBJ2-3, the V gene TRBV29-1; tentative D call: TRBD2 (7 bases). The V end was cut by 7 bases, the J end by 6 bases, with 17 bases between. Germline V gives CDR1 SQVTM, CDR2 ANQGSEA. The CDR3 consists of 13 residues. CDR3 DNA: TGCAGCGCCAACAGTCGGGGGGCCGATACGCAGTATTTT. It translates to CSANSRGADTQYF.

The chain combines TRBV18 with TRBJ2-7; D uncertain. Looked up from germline, CDR1 is KGHSH and CDR2 is LQKENI. V gave up 4 bases and J gave up 5 bases, with 9 bases separating them. CDR3 length equals 12 residues. CDR3 residues: CASSLHRDEQYF. The CDR3 region has the DNA TGTGCCAGCTCACTTCACAGAGACGAGCAGTACTTC.